This TCR beta chain derives from a study of response to subunit inactivated influenza vaccine. Overall study results and limits: Authors suggested few new T cells are recruited by each seasonal influenza vaccination.

This clonotype showed up just a few times. The antigen remains unidentified. MiXCR, applied by TCRdb to the RT-PCR reads, yields one record per CDR3 protein. The sample has 400,000 to 650,000 distinct CDR3 sequences, 6% to 9% seen once. With V trimmed by 2 bases and J by 6 bases, 5 bases remained unmatched. The CDR3 contains 15 residues. Germline V gene sequence: CDR1 DFQATT, CDR2 SNEGSKA (reference sequence). The chain couples TRBV20-1 to TRBJ1-6; 9 bases map to TRBD1. Sequenced here: PBMCs from blood, sampled less than 25 months after vaccination. The clonotype was recovered from a man aged 50-75 years who received an inactivated influenza vaccine. CDR3 protein: CSARRRDRVNSPLHF. The CDR3 bases are TGCAGTGCTAGACGCCGGGACAGGGTTAATTCACCCCTCCACTTT.